What follows describes a single T cell receptor beta chain. What it binds is not known. The data were obtained in a study of cytomegalovirus exposure and HLA in healthy donors. Findings and limits, study-wide: Rare TCR sequences dominated, though some public TCRs recurred in many donors. As a later analysis showed, several of the most significant clusters appeared to be linked to common viral pathogens. Accurate predictions that matched the HLA-A and HLA-B alleles of most subjects were reportedly made from TCR beta sequences.

V lost 2 bases, J lost 0 bases, and 5 bases lay in between. CDR3 length equals 14 residues. Germline V gene sequence: CDR1 GTSNPN, CDR2 SVGIG (reference sequence). The PCR contained 60 Vbeta and 13 Jbeta primers. Here immunoSEQ multiplex PCR was the method, and the copy in TCRdb shows in-frame clones only, minus some. The table has 200,000 to 250,000 clones, more than 65% seen once. The sequence derives from a woman in her twenties or thirties in good health and CMV-seronegative. Input material: PBMCs. The chain uses TRBV30 and TRBJ2-6; D is unclear. CDR3 loop: CAWSFGSGANVLTF. The CDR3 coding sequence is TGTGCCTGGAGTTTCGGCTCTGGGGCCAACGTCCTGACTTTC.